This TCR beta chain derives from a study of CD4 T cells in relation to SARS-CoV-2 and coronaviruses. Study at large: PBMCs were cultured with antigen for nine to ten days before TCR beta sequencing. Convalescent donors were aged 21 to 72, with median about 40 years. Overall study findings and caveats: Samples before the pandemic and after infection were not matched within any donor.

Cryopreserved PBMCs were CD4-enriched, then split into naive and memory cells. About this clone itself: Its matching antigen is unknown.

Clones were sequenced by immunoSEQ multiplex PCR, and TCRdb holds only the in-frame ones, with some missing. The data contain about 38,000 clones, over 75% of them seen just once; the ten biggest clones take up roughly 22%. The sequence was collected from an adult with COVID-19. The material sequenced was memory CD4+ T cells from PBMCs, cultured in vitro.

This CDR3 reads CASSIMGQGLDEQFF. The CDR3 DNA is TGTGCCAGTAGTATCATGGGACAGGGTTTGGATGAGCAGTTCTTC. The chain is built from TRBV19 and TRBJ2-1; TRBD1 matches at 9 bases. The V and J ends lost 3 bases and 8 bases, in that order; junction bases with no gene match: 8. CDR3 length: 15 amino acids. Germline V gene lookup returns CDR1 LNHDA and CDR2 SQIVND (reference sequence).